These T cell receptor beta chains were read from a single sample in a study of T cells in Graves' hyperthyroidism and ophthalmopathy. TCRdb analysed the multiplex PCR reads with MiXCR anew, one entry per CDR3 protein. The sample lists a few hundred thousand distinct CDR3 sequences, 14% occurring once. What was sequenced was blood. The receptors stem from a woman aged 40 to 50 with Graves' hyperthyroidism. Each CDR3 is given without its conserved first and last residue. Fields, in order: J gene, V gene, CDR3 protein.

TRBJ2-1 TRBV27 ASIKDRGPFSEQF
TRBJ1-5 TRBV6-5 ASSYEGAFNQPQH
TRBJ1-1 TRBV18 ASSPFPVTGVTEAF
TRBJ1-4 TRBV14 ASSRQQGRGEKLF
TRBJ2-7 TRBV3-1 ASSQGGVQPGGPSYEQY
TRBJ2-1 TRBV5-4 ASSRDGYNEQF
TRBJ2-7 TRBV28 ASSFGRNTYEQY
TRBJ2-3 TRBV3-1 ASSEGLAVVGDTQY
TRBJ1-4 TRBV7-9 ASSPWGGPTNEKLF
TRBJ2-1 TRBV6-1 ASSEIPGTGFNEQF
TRBJ2-2 TRBV19 ASVAGDRTGELF
TRBJ2-5 TRBV28 ASSGGGSLVTQY
TRBJ2-1 TRBV15 ATTTWDRGSYNEQF
TRBJ2-2 TRBV2 ASSEATAYTGELF
TRBJ1-2 TRBV9 ASSVAQGAEYGYT
TRBJ2-1 TRBV7-2 ASSLRGGNEQF
TRBJ1-3 TRBV5-1 ASRSGTASSGNTIY
TRBJ1-5 TRBV7-2 ASSAAGYSNQPQH
TRBJ2-1 TRBV7-9 ASRPPWAHEQF
TRBJ2-7 TRBV27 ASSLVGEGSYEQY
TRBJ1-2 TRBV30 AWTEQGAVNYGYT
TRBJ2-6 TRBV12-3/TRBV12-4 ASSFHPEGVSSSGANVLT
TRBJ2-1 TRBV24-1 ATSDTVSAYNEQF
TRBJ1-5 TRBV5-1 ASSLEGRNNQPQH
TRBJ2-7 TRBV20-1 SAPGQLLSYYEQY
TRBJ2-6 TRBV2 ASSEALIPGANVLT
TRBJ2-3 TRBV20-1 SARGLAGGGTQY
TRBJ2-7 TRBV7-2 ASGYRAYEQY
TRBJ1-1 TRBV29-1 STRPTPNTEAF
TRBJ2-3 TRBV2 ASRRGATDTQY
TRBJ2-7 TRBV20-1 SASSSSPYEQY
TRBJ2-3 TRBV5-1 ASSLTGRDTQY
TRBJ1-3 TRBV12-3/TRBV12-4 ASNLESSGNTIY
TRBJ2-2 TRBV27 ASSSDRASGTGELF
TRBJ2-7 TRBV28 ASSLSAGQDEQY
TRBJ2-7 TRBV20-1 SADRGTPYEQY
TRBJ2-1 TRBV20-1 SARDPWTSTNEQF
TRBJ2-5 TRBV15 ATSSLDRGQETQY
TRBJ2-1 TRBV7-2 ASQTRLTIYNEQF
TRBJ2-3 TRBV12-3/TRBV12-4 ASRPSGLLYTQY
TRBJ2-7 TRBV28 ASSRTSGSDEQY
TRBJ2-1 TRBV2 ASSEWGLAGDGEQF
TRBJ2-4 TRBV3-1 ASSQGPPTGELKRNIQY
TRBJ2-7 TRBV3-1 ASSQDPAGASSYEQY
TRBJ1-5 TRBV28 ASSLQGQPNQPQH
TRBJ2-2 TRBV3-1 ASSRRTGTNTGELF
TRBJ2-7 TRBV28 ASRPGGGSGSYEQY
TRBJ2-2 TRBV4-1 ASSQTRTGELF
TRBJ2-2 TRBV28 ASSAHPNTGELF
TRBJ2-7 TRBV4-1 ASSPGQGPTYEQY
TRBJ1-3 TRBV7-6 ASSLMVEGAGNTIY
TRBJ2-5 TRBV5-1 ASSSESETQY
TRBJ1-5 TRBV9 ASSVEAGGGQPQH